Below are 27 T cell receptor beta chains sequenced from a single sample in a study of identical twins. TCRdb re-called the 5' RACE reads through MiXCR, storing one row per CDR3 protein. In the table there are 450,000 to 600,000 distinct CDR3 sequences, approximately 20% of which are singletons. These data were likewise used in another study, on yellow fever vaccine responses in identical twins.

Specimen: CD4+ T cells sorted from blood. All receptors come from a woman younger than 30 in good health.

The chain links TRBV9 to TRBJ2-3, with D possibly being TRBD1 or TRBD2 (5 bases each). The V gene's germline CDR1 is SGDLS and CDR2 YYNGEE. Between the trimmed V and J ends, which lost 0 bases and 0 bases, there was a span of 8 bases. The CDR3 extends over 15 amino acids. The CDR3 DNA reads as TGTGCCAGCAGCGTAGTCGGGGCTAGCACAGATACGCAGTATTTT. Encoded protein: CASSVVGASTDTQYF.

This clonotype was counted a few times. The chain links TRBV20-1 to TRBJ1-5; D unresolved. Trimming pared 3 bases from V and 6 bases from J, leaving 6 bases between. The CDR3 length is 11 residues. Germline lookup yields CDR1 DFQATT and CDR2 SNEGSKA (reference sequence). CDR3 nucleotides: TGCAGTGCTAGCCCGGCTCAGCCCCAGCATTTT. Translated, it gives CSASPAQPQHF.

The rearrangement uses TRBV29-1 and TRBJ2-3; TRBD2 aligns across 7 bases. Germline V gene data show CDR1 as SQVTM and CDR2 as ANQGSEA. The V gene end was trimmed by 6 bases and the J gene end by 2 bases; junction bases not matched to a gene: 14. CDR3 length: 16 amino acids. The CDR3 nucleotides are TGCAGCGTGGCGGGAGTGAGTGGATTTCACACAGATACGCAGTATTTT. It is translated as CSVAGVSGFHTDTQYF.

In its sample, this clonotype was seen a few times. The CDR3 nucleotides are TGCAGTGCTAGCGGGAGGGAGACCCAGTACTTC. Protein product: CSASGRETQYF. The J gene is TRBJ2-5, the V gene TRBV20-1; 7 bases align to TRBD2. This CDR3 region has 11 residues. The germline CDR1 and CDR2 sequences are DFQATT and SNEGSKA (reference sequence). The V gene end was trimmed by 3 bases and the J gene end by 5 bases; junction bases not matched to a gene: 0.

This clonotype was counted a few times. The rearrangement joins TRBV5-5 to TRBJ2-2; D is possibly TRBD2 (5 bases). CDR3 length: 18 residues. V lost 3 bases and J lost 2, with 20 bases in between. Germline-derived CDR1 and CDR2 are SGHKS and YYEKEE (reference sequence). In DNA form, the CDR3 reads TGTGCCAGCAGCTCCAAAGCGGCAGTAGGGCCTAACACCGGGGAGCTGTTTTTT. Protein: CASSSKAAVGPNTGELFF.

The chain joins TRBV2 to TRBJ2-5, with D possibly being TRBD1 or TRBD2 (6 bases each). Trimming shortened V by 8 bases and J by 1 base, and 11 bases separated the two germline ends. The CDR3 is 13 amino acids. Germline CDR1 SNHLY, CDR2 FYNNEI. As DNA, the CDR3 is TGTGCCAGCCGGGGGACAATCCAAGAGACCCAGTACTTC. Translating gives CASRGTIQETQYF. Together with reference TRBV2 and TRBJ2-5, the CDR3 gives the full variable domain: EPEVTQTPSHQVTQMGQEVILRCVPISNHLYFYWYRQILGQKVEFLVSFYNNEISEKSEIFDDQFSVERPDGSNFTLKIRSTKLEDSAMYFCASRGTIQETQYFGPGTRLLVL.

The V gene is TRBV12-3 or TRBV12-4, the J gene TRBJ2-7; D is possibly TRBD2 (6 bases). V was clipped by 5 bases and J by 4 bases, with 15 bases between them. The CDR3 has 14 amino acids. The CDR3 DNA reads as TGTGCCAGCAGTAACCGGAGGGCCACTTACGAGCAGTACTTC. It translates to CASSNRRATYEQYF.

This clonotype was counted between two and nine times. V is TRBV3-1 and J is TRBJ2-2; 14 positions agree with TRBD2. CDR1 and CDR2 (germline): LGHDT, YNNKEL (reference sequence). Trimming cost V 4 bases and J 0 bases; bases outside gene matches: 7. The CDR3 sequence is 19 residues long. The CDR3 here is CASSPWTSGGRANTGELFF. DNA of the CDR3: TGTGCCAGCAGCCCCTGGACTAGCGGGGGGCGCGCGAACACCGGGGAGCTGTTTTTT.

The CDR3 protein is CASRYWTSGFAGELFF. CDR3 in DNA: TGCGCCAGCCGCTACTGGACTAGCGGGTTCGCCGGGGAGCTGTTTTTT. The genes are TRBV5-1 and TRBJ2-2; 11 nucleotides align to TRBD2. Germline V CDR1 and CDR2: SGHRS, YFSETQ. The junction had 11 bases not matched to a gene; V was cut back by 7 bases and J by 6 bases. The CDR3 is 16 amino acids.

V gene TRBV20-1 combines with J gene TRBJ2-1, with D possibly matching TRBD1 (6 bases). V lost 3 bases, J lost 8 bases, and 17 bases lay in between. Germline V CDR1 and CDR2: DFQATT, SNEGSKA (reference sequence). CDR3 length equals 14 residues. CDR3 protein: CSARAPKGVHEQFF. For the CDR3, the DNA is TGCAGTGCTAGGGCCCCCAAGGGGGTCCATGAGCAGTTCTTC.

This clonotype was picked up a small number of times. The V and J genes are TRBV5-1 and TRBJ1-1; TRBD1 matches 7 bases. The V gene end was trimmed by 4 bases and the J gene end by 5 bases; junction bases not matched to a gene: 11. The CDR3 sequence is 15 residues long. CDR1 SGHRS and CDR2 YFSETQ come from the germline V gene. The CDR3: CASSPATGRGTEAFF. CDR3 nucleotide sequence: TGCGCCAGCAGCCCAGCGACAGGGAGGGGGACTGAAGCTTTCTTT.

The J gene is TRBJ1-1, the V gene TRBV3-1; no definite D call. V lost 4 bases, J lost 10 bases, and 16 bases lay in between. The CDR3 has 13 amino acids. Germline V gene lookup returns CDR1 LGHDT and CDR2 YNNKEL (reference sequence). CDR3 amino acids: CASSRRSGEGAFF. The DNA of the CDR3 is TGTGCCAGCAGCCGAAGGTCCGGGGAGGGAGCTTTCTTT.

The chain links TRBV12-3 or TRBV12-4 to TRBJ2-1; no definite D call. The CDR3 covers 15 residues. V lost 7 bases to trimming and J lost 3 bases, with 16 bases between them. This CDR3 is CASKDYSRNYNEQFF. The CDR3 DNA is TGTGCCAGCAAGGATTACTCGCGGAACTACAATGAGCAGTTCTTC.

This clonotype was observed a handful of times. The chain uses TRBV5-1 and TRBJ2-2; TRBD2 matches at 10 bases. Germline V CDR1 and CDR2: SGHRS, YFSETQ. Germline trimming cut 0 bases from V and 0 bases from J; bases unmatched to any gene: 5. The CDR3 loop spans 18 amino acids. The CDR3 spells CASSLVGSGGTNTGELFF. CDR3 nucleotides: TGCGCCAGCAGCTTGGTTGGTAGCGGGGGGACGAACACCGGGGAGCTGTTTTTT.

The V gene is TRBV5-5, the J gene TRBJ1-2; maybe TRBD1 (6 bases). Germline CDR1 is SGHKS and CDR2 is YYEKEE (reference sequence). Trimming took 4 bases from V and 0 from J, leaving 13 bases between them. The CDR3 is made up of 15 amino acids. CDR3 nucleotides: TGTGCCAGCAGCACTGCAGGGGTAGCTAACTATGGCTACACCTTC. Amino acid sequence: CASSTAGVANYGYTF.

The CDR3 DNA sequence: TGCGCCAGCAACACTAAAGAGAGCAAAAGCAATGAGCAGTTCTTC. It is translated as CASNTKESKSNEQFF. The chain couples TRBV5-1 to TRBJ2-1; D is uncertain. Germline V gives CDR1 SGHRS, CDR2 YFSETQ. Trimming left V 6 bases short and J 6 bases short, with 19 bases between. The CDR3 loop spans 15 amino acids.

As regards this clonotype: One end of the junction fails to match germline, which may point to a read error. This chain links TRBV6-1 with TRBJ2-2; a possible D gene is TRBD2 (6 bases). This CDR3 region has 17 residues. CDR1 is MNHNS, CDR2 SASEGT, per germline. CDR3 sequence (DNA): TGTGCCATCAGTGAAGCTGGGGCTAGCGCGAACACCGGGGAGCTGTTTTTT. Translated, it gives CAISEAGASANTGELFF.

This clonotype showed up just a few times. The chain is built from TRBV6-5 and TRBJ2-2, with D possibly being TRBD1 (6 bases). Germline V CDR1 and CDR2: MNHEY, SVGAGI. Trimming took 1 base from V and 4 from J, leaving 7 bases between them. The CDR3 totals 14 residues. DNA of the CDR3: TGTGCCAGCAGTTACTTGACAGGCACCGGGGAGCTGTTTTTT. Its translation: CASSYLTGTGELFF.

The rearrangement links TRBV6-1 to TRBJ1-1; the D is unclear. Germline-derived CDR1 and CDR2 are MNHNS and SASEGT. V was cut by 6 bases and J by 1 base, with 12 bases left in between. The CDR3 totals 14 residues. The CDR3 nucleotides are TGTGCCAGCAGACTCTCCGCAGGGAACACTGAAGCTTTCTTT. It translates to CASRLSAGNTEAFF.

Here the CDR3 reads CASSLGGGTSYNEQFF. The DNA for the CDR3 is TGTGCCAGCAGCTTGGGGGGAGGGACCTCCTACAATGAGCAGTTCTTC. The chain employs TRBV9 and TRBJ2-1; 7 bases map to TRBD2. Germline values: CDR1 SGDLS, CDR2 YYNGEE. This CDR3 is 16 amino acids long. The V and J ends lost 4 bases and 0 bases, in that order; junction bases with no gene match: 7.

This clonotype has more than one count but fewer than ten. The chain recombines TRBV12-3 or TRBV12-4 with TRBJ1-2, with D unresolved. The CDR3 consists of 14 residues. Trimming cost V 5 bases and J 4 bases, with 14 bases left between them. CDR3 residues: CASSPNSARYGYTF. The CDR3 nucleotides are TGTGCCAGCAGTCCAAACAGCGCCCGCTATGGCTACACCTTC.

The CDR3 reads CASGPGGAEDTQYF. As DNA, the CDR3 is TGCGCCAGCGGGCCAGGGGGCGCGGAAGATACGCAGTATTTT. The chain uses TRBV5-1 and TRBJ2-3; 8 bases match TRBD1. Germline V lookup: CDR1 SGHRS, CDR2 YFSETQ. The V segment lost 7 bases and the J segment 5 bases; nucleotides outside the gene matches: 9. The CDR3 runs 14 residues.

The chain links TRBV5-1 to TRBJ2-7; D not resolved. The CDR3 is made up of 16 amino acids. V dropped 2 bases and J dropped 6 bases, with 21 bases sitting between them. Germline V gene lookup returns CDR1 SGHRS and CDR2 YFSETQ. This CDR3 reads CASSFLPGPASSEQYV. CDR3 coding DNA: TGCGCCAGCAGCTTCCTACCTGGACCGGCGAGTAGCGAGCAGTACGTC.

V is TRBV12-3 or TRBV12-4 and J is TRBJ2-1; D may match TRBD1 or TRBD2 (6 bases each). Trimming left V 3 bases short and J 8 bases short, with 14 bases between. The CDR3 runs to 14 residues. The CDR3 protein is CASSFRLGTYEQFF. Written as DNA, the CDR3 is TGTGCCAGCAGTTTTAGACTAGGGACATATGAGCAGTTCTTC.

The CDR3 protein is CSASSDTNQPQHF. CDR3 DNA sequence: TGCAGTGCTAGTAGTGACACCAATCAGCCCCAGCATTTT. The chain carries TRBV20-1 and TRBJ1-5; D ambiguous. Trimming shortened V by 3 bases and J by 3 bases, and 9 bases separated the two germline ends. The CDR3 length is 13 residues. Germline assignment: CDR1 DFQATT and CDR2 SNEGSKA (reference sequence).

This chain uses TRBV5-1 with TRBJ2-3, with D perhaps TRBD1 (6 bases). Germline V lookup: CDR1 SGHRS, CDR2 YFSETQ. Trimming left V 4 bases short and J 4 bases short, with 16 bases between. This CDR3 region has 15 residues. DNA of the CDR3: TGCGCCAGCAGCCCAGTGAGACAGGTACCAGATACGCAGTATTTT. It yields the protein CASSPVRQVPDTQYF.

This chain connects TRBV27 to TRBJ1-4; D uncertain. Trimming took off 6 bases at V and 8 bases at J, with 19 bases between the two ends. CDR1 is MNHEY, CDR2 SMNVEV, per germline (reference sequence). The CDR3 has 15 amino acids. The CDR3, as DNA: TGTGCCAGCAGAAGCGGCCGGGTATCTGGGGAAAAACTGTTTTTT. Amino acid sequence: CASRSGRVSGEKLFF.